What follows is one T cell receptor (beta chain) and its context. Only in-frame clones appear in the TCRdb table, and some are missing; sequencing was by immunoSEQ multiplex PCR. This sample has 200,000 to 250,000 clones, with just under 95% found just once. These data belong to a study of control samples from healthy donors and cancer patients. CDR1 LGHDT and CDR2 YNNKEL come from the germline V gene (reference sequence). Between the trimmed V and J ends, which lost 3 bases and 0 bases, there was a span of 9 bases. The CDR3 runs 15 residues. The chain uses TRBV3-1 (or the pseudogene TRBV3-2) and TRBJ2-4, with D uncertain. Sequencing was carried out using blood. The TCR comes from a man in his fifties in good health. CDR3 in amino acids: CASSHPAQAKNIQYF. In nucleotides, the CDR3 is TGTGCCAGCAGCCACCCGGCTCAAGCCAAAAACATTCAGTACTTC.